This T cell receptor beta chain was profiled in a study of cytomegalovirus exposure and HLA in healthy donors. Study-wide results and limits: Later on, a genetic analysis was performed. It linked a missense variant in DCLRE1C with V- and J-gene trimming of TCR beta.

Of note for this clone: The target antigen is unknown.

V dropped 2 bases and J dropped 2 bases, with 18 bases sitting between them. Germline CDR1 is MGHDK and CDR2 is SYGVNS. The CDR3 consists of 17 residues. The PCR employed 60 Vbeta primers together with 13 Jbeta primers. The repertoire was sequenced with immunoSEQ multiplex PCR; TCRdb's copy has only in-frame clones and lacks some. The sample carries about 190,000 clones, about 87% recorded once. This chain uses TRBV25-1 with TRBJ2-5, with D possibly being TRBD1 (7 bases). This TCR derives from a man younger than 40 in good health and CMV-seronegative. Specimen: PBMCs. This CDR3 is CASSELGGQQIQETQYF. CDR3 DNA sequence: TGTGCCAGCAGTGAACTGGGGGGACAGCAAATACAAGAGACCCAGTACTTC.